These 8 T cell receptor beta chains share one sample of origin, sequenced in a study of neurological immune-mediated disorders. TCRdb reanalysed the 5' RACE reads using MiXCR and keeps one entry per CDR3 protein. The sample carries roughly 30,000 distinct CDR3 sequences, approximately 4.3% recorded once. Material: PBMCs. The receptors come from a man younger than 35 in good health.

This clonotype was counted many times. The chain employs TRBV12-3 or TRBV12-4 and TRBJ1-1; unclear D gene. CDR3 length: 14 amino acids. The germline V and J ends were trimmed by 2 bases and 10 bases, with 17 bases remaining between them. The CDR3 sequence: CASSLIGSFLGAFF. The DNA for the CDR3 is TGTGCCAGCAGTTTAATTGGATCATTTTTGGGAGCTTTCTTT.

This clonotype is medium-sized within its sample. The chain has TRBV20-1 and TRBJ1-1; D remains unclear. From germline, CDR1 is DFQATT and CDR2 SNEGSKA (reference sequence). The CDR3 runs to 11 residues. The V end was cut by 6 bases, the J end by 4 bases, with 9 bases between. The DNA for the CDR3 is TGCAGTGCCGCTCGAAGCACTGAAGCTTTCTTT. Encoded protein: CSAARSTEAFF.

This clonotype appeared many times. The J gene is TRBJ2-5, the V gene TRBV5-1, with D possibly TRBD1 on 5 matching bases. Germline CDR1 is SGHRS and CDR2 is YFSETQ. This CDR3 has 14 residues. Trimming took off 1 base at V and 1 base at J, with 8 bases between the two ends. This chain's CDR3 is CASSLTGVQETQYF. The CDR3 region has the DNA TGCGCCAGCAGCTTGACAGGAGTCCAAGAGACCCAGTACTTC.

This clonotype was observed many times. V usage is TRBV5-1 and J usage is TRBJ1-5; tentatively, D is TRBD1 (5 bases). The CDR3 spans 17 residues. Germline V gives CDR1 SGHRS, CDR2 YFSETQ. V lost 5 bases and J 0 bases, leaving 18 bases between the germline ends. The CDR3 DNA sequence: TGCGCCAGCAGGACCCGACAGCCACGATATAGCAATCAGCCCCAGCATTTT. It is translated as CASRTRQPRYSNQPQHF.

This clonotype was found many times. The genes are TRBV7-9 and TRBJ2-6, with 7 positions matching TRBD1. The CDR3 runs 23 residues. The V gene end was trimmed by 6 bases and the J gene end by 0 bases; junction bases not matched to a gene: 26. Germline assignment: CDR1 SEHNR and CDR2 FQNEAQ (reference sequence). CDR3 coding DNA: TGTGCCAGCAGATCAAATCGGCCGGGACAGAATTTGACGACTATCTCTGGGGCCAACGTCCTGACTTTC. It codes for CASRSNRPGQNLTTISGANVLTF.

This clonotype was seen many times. The CDR3 coding sequence is TGTGCCAGCAGACGACAGGGCTACAATGAGCAGTTCTTC. Protein sequence: CASRRQGYNEQFF. V usage is TRBV7-9 and J usage is TRBJ2-1, with 7 bases that match TRBD1. J lost 3 bases, V lost 6 bases, and 2 bases had no gene match. Germline CDR1 and CDR2: SEHNR and FQNEAQ (reference sequence). The CDR3 is 13 residues long. Drawing the rest from reference TRBV7-9 and TRBJ2-1, the complete variable domain is DTGVSQNPRHKITKRGQNVTFRCDPISEHNRLYWYRQTLGQGPEFLTYFQNEAQLEKSRLLSDRFSAERPKGSFSTLEIQRTEQGDSAMYLCASRRQGYNEQFFGPGTRLTVL.

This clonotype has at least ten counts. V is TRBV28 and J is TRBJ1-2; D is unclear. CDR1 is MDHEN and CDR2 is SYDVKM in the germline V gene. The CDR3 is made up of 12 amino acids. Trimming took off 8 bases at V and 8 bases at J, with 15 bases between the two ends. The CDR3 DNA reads TGTGCCAGCCTCAGTGACACGAGGGGCTACACCTTC. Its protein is CASLSDTRGYTF.

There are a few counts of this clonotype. The CDR3 bases are TGTGCCAGTAGTGACAGGTTGCAGAGCTCCTATAATTCACCCCTCCACTTT. This encodes CASSDRLQSSYNSPLHF. V usage is TRBV19 and J usage is TRBJ1-6; the D gene is possibly TRBD1 (6 bases). V shed 5 bases and J shed 0 bases, with 14 bases lying between them. Germline V gives CDR1 LNHDA, CDR2 SQIVND (reference sequence). The CDR3 has 17 amino acids.